This is a list of T cell receptor beta chains from one sample in a study of control samples from healthy donors and cancer patients. The method was immunoSEQ multiplex PCR; TCRdb's version includes in-frame clones alone and lacks a portion of them. The table lists over 150,000 clones, 90% to 95% of them singletons. Sequenced input: blood. These receptors were obtained from a woman under 30 in good health. The CDR3 runs from the conserved cysteine through the conserved F or W. The D gene is left open where the match is weak. Only some rows state a clone size, as once, few, many or a class for expanded clones.

TRBV7-9	NA	NA	TRBJ1-2	CASRRPGTYGYTF	TGTGCCAGCAGACGACCCGGGACTTATGGCTACACCTTC
TRBV28	NA	NA	TRBJ1-2	CASRVYRAPIHYGYTF	TGTGCCAGCAGAGTTTACAGGGCTCCTATTCACTATGGCTACACCTTC
TRBV6-2/TRBV6-3	NA	NA	TRBJ1-5	CASSPGSNQPQHF	TGTGCCAGCAGCCCCGGTAGCAATCAGCCCCAGCATTTT
TRBV24-1	NA	few	TRBJ1-4	CATSEGTWGANEKLFF	TGTGCCACCAGTGAGGGAACGTGGGGGGCTAATGAAAAACTGTTTTTT
TRBV16	NA	NA	TRBJ1-1	CASSLEMNTEAFF	TGTGCCAGCAGCCTCGAGATGAACACTGAAGCTTTCTTT
TRBV25-1	NA	NA	TRBJ1-1	CASSEVNTEAFF	TGTGCCAGCAGTGAGGTGAACACTGAAGCTTTCTTT
TRBV28	TRBD1	NA	TRBJ1-2	CASSLRQGAPLRWGYTF	TGTGCCAGCAGTCTGCGACAGGGGGCACCTTTACGGTGGGGCTACACCTTC
TRBV27	NA	NA	TRBJ2-5	CASSLTGRGTQYF	TGTGCCAGCAGTTTAACAGGGAGGGGGACCCAGTACTTC
TRBV1	NA	NA	TRBJ2-6	CTSSQSTGSGANVLTF	TGCACCAGCAGCCAATCAACGGGTTCTGGGGCCAACGTCCTGACTTTC
TRBV19	TRBD1	NA	TRBJ2-7	CASTPTRDRITYEQYF	TGTGCCAGTACTCCGACTAGGGACAGGATAACCTACGAGCAGTACTTC
TRBV28	NA	NA	TRBJ1-5	CASSPPLGDQPQHF	TGTGCCAGCAGTCCCCCCCTAGGGGATCAGCCCCAGCATTTT
TRBV4-2	NA	NA	TRBJ1-1	CASSQDPPENTEAFF	TGTGCCAGCAGCCAGGACCCGCCCGAAAACACTGAAGCTTTCTTT
TRBV3-1/TRBV3-2	TRBD1	NA	TRBJ1-1	CASSQVRGRGLSTEAFF	TGTGCCAGCAGCCAAGTCCGCGGCAGGGGGTTGTCGACTGAAGCTTTCTTT
TRBV6-6	NA	NA	TRBJ1-6	CASRPLGGSYNSPLHF	TGTGCCAGCAGACCCCTGGGAGGGTCCTATAATTCACCCCTCCACTTT
TRBV10-3	NA	NA	TRBJ1-2	CAISDPRDTNYGYTF	TGTGCCATCAGTGACCCCCGGGACACCAACTATGGCTACACCTTC
TRBV24-1	NA	NA	TRBJ1-5	CATSGQQGSKPQHF	TGTGCCACCAGTGGGCAACAGGGCTCGAAGCCCCAGCATTTT
TRBV5-1	NA	NA	TRBJ1-4	CASSRSIGESSEKLFF	TGCGCCAGCTCTCGCTCGATTGGGGAGTCAAGTGAAAAACTGTTTTTT
TRBV5-6	NA	NA	TRBJ1-2	CASSLSGRHGYTF	TGTGCCAGCAGCTTATCAGGGAGGCACGGCTACACCTTC
TRBV27	TRBD1	NA	TRBJ1-5	CASSPRQGARQPQHF	TGTGCCAGCAGTCCAAGACAGGGGGCCCGTCAGCCCCAGCATTTT
TRBV5-1	NA	NA	TRBJ1-1	CASRGTQEFMNTEAFF	TGCGCCAGCAGGGGAACGCAGGAATTCATGAACACTGAAGCTTTCTTT
TRBV6-2/TRBV6-3	NA	NA	TRBJ1-1	CASSYKMNTEAFF	TGTGCCAGCAGTTACAAGATGAACACTGAAGCTTTCTTT
TRBV7-2	NA	NA	TRBJ2-1	CASSLKGPLGLNEQFF	TGTGCCAGCAGCCTCAAGGGCCCTCTCGGGCTCAATGAGCAGTTCTTC
TRBV6-5	NA	NA	TRBJ2-7	CASKSYEQYF	TGTGCCAGCAAATCCTACGAGCAGTACTTC
TRBV5-1	NA	NA	TRBJ1-4	CASSLDTGTKELFF	TGCGCCAGCAGCTTGGATACGGGGACTAAGGAACTGTTTTTT
TRBV9	NA	NA	TRBJ1-2	CASSEPPGGVFFGYTF	TGTGCCAGCAGCGAGCCCCCGGGAGGGGTTTTTTTTGGCTACACCTTC
TRBV6-5	NA	NA	TRBJ2-7	CAVTTSGTAPGEQYF	TGTGCTGTAACCACTTCCGGGACGGCCCCTGGCGAGCAGTACTTC
TRBV28	TRBD1	NA	TRBJ1-5	CASSLTGASDQPQHF	TGTGCCAGCAGTTTGACAGGGGCGAGCGATCAGCCCCAGCATTTT
TRBV9	NA	NA	TRBJ1-5	CASSVGSGNQPQHF	TGTGCCAGCAGCGTAGGCAGTGGCAATCAGCCCCAGCATTTT
TRBV9	TRBD2	NA	TRBJ2-2	CASSWRLAGNTGELFF	TGTGCCAGTTCTTGGAGACTAGCGGGGAACACCGGGGAGCTGTTTTTT
TRBV28	TRBD1	once	TRBJ1-3	CASSLEARGRGNTIYF	TGTGCCAGCAGTTTAGAGGCCAGGGGGCGAGGAAACACCATATATTTT
TRBV24-1	TRBD1	NA	TRBJ2-1	CATSDRTGNRNEQFF	TGTGCCACCAGTGACCGGACAGGGAATAGGAATGAGCAGTTCTTC
TRBV3-1/TRBV3-2	TRBD2	NA	TRBJ2-1	CASSQDWIAGYNEQFF	TGTGCCAGCAGCCAAGATTGGATAGCGGGGTACAATGAGCAGTTCTTC
TRBV11-2	NA	NA	TRBJ2-7	CASSRGGAGNEQYF	TGTGCCAGCAGCCGAGGAGGCGCGGGAAACGAGCAGTACTTC
TRBV6-6	NA	once	TRBJ1-6	CASSYSKIGSPLHF	TGTGCCAGCAGTTACTCGAAGATTGGTTCACCCCTCCACTTT
TRBV27	NA	once	TRBJ1-4	CASSLVRAGSATNEKLFF	TGTGCCAGCAGTTTAGTTAGGGCAGGGTCGGCGACTAATGAAAAACTGTTTTTT
TRBV7-6	TRBD1	NA	TRBJ2-7	CASSGDRAEQYF	TGTGCCAGCAGCGGCGACAGGGCCGAGCAGTACTTC
TRBV3-1/TRBV3-2	NA	NA	TRBJ1-6	CASSVRGHYNSPLHF	TGTGCCAGCAGCGTACGGGGACACTATAATTCACCCCTCCACTTT
TRBV7-2	NA	NA	TRBJ1-6	CASSLGGGAYNSPLHF	TGTGCCAGCAGCTTAGGCGGGGGCGCGTACAATTCACCCCTCCACTTT
TRBV12-5	TRBD1	NA	TRBJ1-2	CASGAGTGTNYGYTF	TGTGCTAGTGGTGCCGGGACAGGGACTAACTATGGCTACACCTTC
TRBV15	NA	NA	TRBJ2-1	CATSILDSGNEQFF	TGTGCCACCAGCATCCTGGACTCGGGCAATGAGCAGTTCTTC